Listed below are T cell receptor beta chains from one sample, sequenced in a study of T-cell memory formation after mild COVID-19. TCRdb processed the 5' RACE reads anew with MiXCR; each CDR3 protein has one entry. The sample gives approximately 100,000 distinct CDR3 sequences, over 8.5% of which show up once; approximately 40% is in the top ten. The source material was PBMCs or a T cell subset sorted from them (not recorded which). These TCRs come from a man aged 18-30 years who had mild COVID-19 (a few samples of this study predate the infection). Cell type and time point are not known. CDR3s include the opening cysteine and the closing phenylalanine or tryptophan. A D gene is named only where the DNA matches it firmly. A clone size is listed for some rows: how often the clone was seen (once, few, many), or a class if it is expanded.

V gene,clone size,D gene,J gene,CDR3 DNA,CDR3 protein
TRBV6-1,few,NA,TRBJ2-1,TGTGCCAGCAGTGATTACACAGGGACCTACAATGAGCAGTTCTTC,CASSDYTGTYNEQFF
TRBV6-6,few,TRBD1,TRBJ2-7,TGTGCCAGAAGGACGGACAGGTACGAGCAGTACTTC,CARRTDRYEQYF
TRBV6-5,few,TRBD2,TRBJ2-3,TGTGCCAGCAGCCTAGCGGGGAGGGCAGATACGCAGTATTTT,CASSLAGRADTQYF
TRBV5-1,NA,TRBD2,TRBJ2-5,TGCGCCAGCAGCTTGGAGCGGGGGGCCGTAGAGACCCAGTACTTC,CASSLERGAVETQYF
TRBV4-3,NA,TRBD2,TRBJ2-7,TGCGCCAGCAGCCCCTCCTTAATACTAGCGGGGGCCTCCTACGAGCAGTACTTC,CASSPSLILAGASYEQYF
TRBV29-1,NA,NA,TRBJ1-3,TGCAGCGTGTGGGGGCTCGGAAACACCATATATTTT,CSVWGLGNTIYF
TRBV12-3/TRBV12-4,few,NA,TRBJ2-1,TGTGCCAGCAGTTTCTCAACCCCGGGCAATGAGCAGTTCTTC,CASSFSTPGNEQFF
TRBV6-2/TRBV6-3,few,NA,TRBJ1-1,TGTGCCAGCAGTAGCCTGACAGGACTCGGGATCACTGAAGCTTTCTTT,CASSSLTGLGITEAFF
TRBV4-3,few,NA,TRBJ2-3,TGCGCCAGCAGCTCACCATGGGACTTGAGCACAGATACGCAGTATTTT,CASSSPWDLSTDTQYF
TRBV27,NA,TRBD2,TRBJ2-3,TGTGCCAGCAGTTTCTTCCGGGGGGGTAAAGATACGCAGTATTTT,CASSFFRGGKDTQYF
TRBV7-2,NA,NA,TRBJ2-7,TGTGCCAGCAGTTACGGGACGGGGCCTACTTACGAGCAGTACTTC,CASSYGTGPTYEQYF
TRBV12-3/TRBV12-4,NA,NA,TRBJ2-7,TGTGCCAGCAGTTTAGGTGGAGGGGGTTCCTACGAGCAGTACTTC,CASSLGGGGSYEQYF
TRBV6-6,few,NA,TRBJ1-5,TGTGCCAGCAGTCCCACGGGGGTTGATCAGCCCCAGCATTTT,CASSPTGVDQPQHF
TRBV2,many,NA,TRBJ2-6,TGTGCCAGCCTGCCACACGGGGGAGTCTCTGGGGCCAACGTCCTGACTTTC,CASLPHGGVSGANVLTF
TRBV15,NA,TRBD1,TRBJ1-5,TGTGCCACCAGCAGAGAGAGCGACAGGGATTTCACTTATAGCAATCAGCCCCAGCATTTT,CATSRESDRDFTYSNQPQHF
TRBV5-1,NA,NA,TRBJ2-4,TGCGCCAGCAGTACCGGAGACAGGGAGGTTCCCCTAGCCAAAAACATTCAGTACTTC,CASSTGDREVPLAKNIQYF
TRBV5-1,many,TRBD1,TRBJ1-2,TGCGCCAGCACCTGGGGGGACAGGCCCTATGGCTACACCTTC,CASTWGDRPYGYTF
TRBV11-1,few,NA,TRBJ2-5,TGTGCCAGCAGCCCCTTCGTGGGGAACCCACAAGAGACCCAGTACTTC,CASSPFVGNPQETQYF
TRBV5-1,NA,NA,TRBJ1-4,TGCGCCAGCAGCTTCCGGGACCCGGATGAAAAACTGTTTTTT,CASSFRDPDEKLFF
TRBV7-8,NA,NA,TRBJ2-5,TGTGCCAGCAGCTCAGAGGAGTACCAAGAGACCCAGTACTTC,CASSSEEYQETQYF
TRBV28,NA,TRBD1,TRBJ1-2,TGTGCCAGCAGGTCAACCTCCTTAACAGGGGACGGCTACACCTTC,CASRSTSLTGDGYTF
TRBV6-2/TRBV6-3,NA,TRBD1,TRBJ1-2,TGTGCCAGCAGTTCTACAGGGGACGATGGCTACACCTTC,CASSSTGDDGYTF
TRBV25-1,NA,NA,TRBJ2-1,TGTGCCAGCAGTGACGGACGTATCTACAATGAGCAGTTCTTC,CASSDGRIYNEQFF
TRBV12-3/TRBV12-4,NA,NA,TRBJ1-1,TGTGCCAGCAGTTTAATGGCAGACACTGAAGCTTTCTTT,CASSLMADTEAFF
TRBV5-1,few,NA,TRBJ1-1,TGCGCCAGCAGCTCCCTCATAACGGGGAACACTGAAGCTTTCTTT,CASSSLITGNTEAFF
TRBV15,NA,NA,TRBJ2-3,TGTGCCACCAGCAGAGGGGACTTCAGCACAGATACGCAGTATTTT,CATSRGDFSTDTQYF
TRBV27,many,NA,TRBJ2-7,TGTGCCAGCAGTTTCTCCGGGACCCTCCGGGTGGAGCAGTACTTC,CASSFSGTLRVEQYF